This is a list of T cell receptor beta chains from one sample in a study of blood T cell repertoires in COVID-19. The protocol was immunoSEQ multiplex PCR, while the TCRdb copy is restricted to in-frame clones and leaves out a portion. The profile shows 15,000 to 20,000 clones, around nine tenths of them singletons. Sequenced: peripheral blood. The receptors originated from a human donor in a cohort sampled during active COVID-19. Each CDR3 is given with its conserved first and last residue. D genes are given only for firm matches. A clone size is listed for some rows: how often the clone was seen (once, few, many), or a class if it is expanded.

v_gene: TRBV15
abundance: .
d_gene: .
j_gene: TRBJ2-1
CDR3nt: TGTGCCACCAGCAGAATAAACAATGAGCAGTTCTTC
CDR3aa: CATSRINNEQFF

v_gene: TRBV3-1/TRBV3-2
abundance: .
d_gene: .
j_gene: TRBJ2-4
CDR3nt: TGTGCCAGCAGCCAAGATCTAGCTGTCGGCATTCAGTACTTC
CDR3aa: CASSQDLAVGIQYF

v_gene: TRBV10-3
abundance: .
d_gene: .
j_gene: TRBJ1-1
CDR3nt: TGTGCCATCCGTTCACAGGGGAACACTGAAGCTTTCTTT
CDR3aa: CAIRSQGNTEAFF

v_gene: TRBV14
abundance: .
d_gene: TRBD1
j_gene: TRBJ1-2
CDR3nt: TGTGCCAGCAGCCCCCTAAGAGACAGGGCGGGCTATGGCTACACCTTC
CDR3aa: CASSPLRDRAGYGYTF

v_gene: TRBV7-2
abundance: .
d_gene: .
j_gene: TRBJ2-1
CDR3nt: TGTGCCAGCAGCTTAAGTCTACCCGATGAGCAGTTCTTC
CDR3aa: CASSLSLPDEQFF

v_gene: TRBV10-2
abundance: .
d_gene: TRBD2
j_gene: TRBJ2-7
CDR3nt: TGCGCCAGCAGTGAGTCGCGGGGGCTAGCGGGGGGCTACGAGCAGTACTTC
CDR3aa: CASSESRGLAGGYEQYF

v_gene: TRBV21-1
abundance: .
d_gene: .
j_gene: TRBJ2-5
CDR3nt: TGTGCCAGCAGCAATCCTTATCCGGGACTAGCGGGAGTTTGGGGAGAGACCCAGTACTTC
CDR3aa: CASSNPYPGLAGVWGETQYF

v_gene: TRBV6-5
abundance: .
d_gene: .
j_gene: TRBJ2-2
CDR3nt: TGTGCCAGCAGCGAGGGGGTCGGGGAGCTGTTTTTT
CDR3aa: CASSEGVGELFF

v_gene: TRBV7-8
abundance: .
d_gene: TRBD2
j_gene: TRBJ2-1
CDR3nt: TGTGCCAGCAGCCACGGTTACGGGAGGGCGGGGAATGAGCAGTTCTTC
CDR3aa: CASSHGYGRAGNEQFF

v_gene: TRBV4-2
abundance: .
d_gene: .
j_gene: TRBJ1-1
CDR3nt: TGTGCCAGCAGCCAAGATGTATGGGGACAAGACATGAACACTGAAGCTTTCTTT
CDR3aa: CASSQDVWGQDMNTEAFF

v_gene: TRBV18
abundance: .
d_gene: TRBD1
j_gene: TRBJ1-3
CDR3nt: TGTGCCAGCTCACCCGACCCGACAGGGGGCTCTGGAAACACCATATATTTT
CDR3aa: CASSPDPTGGSGNTIYF

v_gene: TRBV28
abundance: .
d_gene: .
j_gene: TRBJ1-1
CDR3nt: TGTGCCAGCAGTTCCTCGGGGTCGGCCACTGAAGCTTTCTTT
CDR3aa: CASSSSGSATEAFF

v_gene: TRBV28
abundance: .
d_gene: .
j_gene: TRBJ1-5
CDR3nt: TGTGCCAGCACCTCGAGCGGGCCCAACAATCAGCCCCAGCATTTT
CDR3aa: CASTSSGPNNQPQHF

v_gene: TRBV9
abundance: .
d_gene: TRBD1
j_gene: TRBJ1-4
CDR3nt: TGTGCCAGCAGCATGACAGGGGCTAATGAAAAACTGTTTTTT
CDR3aa: CASSMTGANEKLFF

v_gene: TRBV4-1
abundance: .
d_gene: TRBD2
j_gene: TRBJ2-2
CDR3nt: TGCGCCAGCAGCCCTATTTGGACTAGCGGATCCAACACCGGGGAGCTGTTTTTT
CDR3aa: CASSPIWTSGSNTGELFF

v_gene: TRBV6-6
abundance: .
d_gene: TRBD1
j_gene: TRBJ1-2
CDR3nt: TGTGCCAGCAGCCCCCTCCCCGGGACAGGGGGAGGCTACACCTTC
CDR3aa: CASSPLPGTGGGYTF

v_gene: TRBV2
abundance: .
d_gene: TRBD1
j_gene: TRBJ2-7
CDR3nt: TGTGCCAGCAGTGGGACAGGGTATGGGCAGTACTTC
CDR3aa: CASSGTGYGQYF

v_gene: TRBV7-6
abundance: .
d_gene: .
j_gene: TRBJ2-5
CDR3nt: TGTGCCAGCAGCTCCCCTCAGGGCAGCCAAGAGACCCAGTACTTC
CDR3aa: CASSSPQGSQETQYF

v_gene: TRBV11-2
abundance: once
d_gene: TRBD2
j_gene: TRBJ2-1
CDR3nt: TGTGCCAGCAGCTTAGTCCCGGGACTAGCGGGCAATGAGCAGTTCTTC
CDR3aa: CASSLVPGLAGNEQFF

v_gene: TRBV18
abundance: .
d_gene: TRBD1
j_gene: TRBJ2-7
CDR3nt: TGTGCCAGCTCACCGGCAGGGGGCGAGCAGTACTTC
CDR3aa: CASSPAGGEQYF

v_gene: TRBV5-4
abundance: .
d_gene: TRBD2
j_gene: TRBJ2-3
CDR3nt: TGTGCCAGCAGCTTGCAGCGGGGAGCAGATACGCAGTATTTT
CDR3aa: CASSLQRGADTQYF

v_gene: TRBV7-2
abundance: .
d_gene: TRBD2
j_gene: TRBJ2-1
CDR3nt: TGTGCCAGCAGCCCGAATCCCGGGACTAGAGGCGGCAATGAGCAGTTCTTC
CDR3aa: CASSPNPGTRGGNEQFF

v_gene: TRBV15
abundance: .
d_gene: .
j_gene: TRBJ2-3
CDR3nt: TGTGCCACCAGCAGACTTCCTAGCGCCGACATCACAGATACGCAGTATTTT
CDR3aa: CATSRLPSADITDTQYF

v_gene: TRBV6-5
abundance: .
d_gene: TRBD1
j_gene: TRBJ1-3
CDR3nt: TGTGCCAGCGGGACAGGGAGCTCTGGAAACACCATATATTTT
CDR3aa: CASGTGSSGNTIYF

v_gene: TRBV19
abundance: .
d_gene: .
j_gene: TRBJ2-3
CDR3nt: TGTGCCAGTAGTTCCACGACGGGAGATACGCAGTATTTT
CDR3aa: CASSSTTGDTQYF

v_gene: TRBV4-1
abundance: .
d_gene: .
j_gene: TRBJ1-1
CDR3nt: TGCGCCAGCAGCCAAGGGGAGACTGAAGCTTTCTTT
CDR3aa: CASSQGETEAFF

v_gene: TRBV27
abundance: .
d_gene: .
j_gene: TRBJ2-1
CDR3nt: TGTGCCAGCACAAGGGGCGAGCAGTTCTTC
CDR3aa: CASTRGEQFF

v_gene: TRBV9
abundance: .
d_gene: .
j_gene: TRBJ2-3
CDR3nt: TGTGCCAGCAGCGAACAGCCCACAGATACGCAGTATTTT
CDR3aa: CASSEQPTDTQYF

v_gene: TRBV28
abundance: .
d_gene: .
j_gene: TRBJ1-6
CDR3nt: TGTGCCAGCAGTTTACGGGAGAATTCACCCCTCCACTTT
CDR3aa: CASSLRENSPLHF

v_gene: TRBV18
abundance: .
d_gene: .
j_gene: TRBJ2-5
CDR3nt: TGTGCCAGCTCACGAGAGAATCAAGAGACCCAGTACTTC
CDR3aa: CASSRENQETQYF

v_gene: TRBV14
abundance: .
d_gene: .
j_gene: TRBJ1-1
CDR3nt: TGTGCCAGCAGCCCGTGGGAGGGAAGGGACGTGAACACTGAAGCTTTCTTT
CDR3aa: CASSPWEGRDVNTEAFF

v_gene: TRBV19
abundance: few
d_gene: .
j_gene: TRBJ2-7
CDR3nt: TGTGCCAGTAGTATAGGTACGGGGATCGCCTACGAGCAGTACTTC
CDR3aa: CASSIGTGIAYEQYF

v_gene: TRBV6-5
abundance: .
d_gene: .
j_gene: TRBJ1-4
CDR3nt: TGTGCCAGCAGACGGACACCGGGGGGAGAAAAACTGTTTTTT
CDR3aa: CASRRTPGGEKLFF

v_gene: TRBV6-4
abundance: .
d_gene: TRBD1
j_gene: TRBJ1-4
CDR3nt: TGTGCCAGCATAGAGGGACAGGGTGGGGAAAAACTGTTTTTT
CDR3aa: CASIEGQGGEKLFF

v_gene: TRBV3-1/TRBV3-2
abundance: .
d_gene: TRBD2
j_gene: TRBJ2-7
CDR3nt: TGTGCCAGCAGCCACCTCTCAGGAGCGGGAGGGGCCTACGAGCAGTACTTC
CDR3aa: CASSHLSGAGGAYEQYF

v_gene: TRBV11-3
abundance: .
d_gene: .
j_gene: TRBJ1-6
CDR3nt: TGTGCCAGCACCCCACCGACAGTTAGCTCCTATAATTCACCCCTCCACTTT
CDR3aa: CASTPPTVSSYNSPLHF

v_gene: TRBV6-5
abundance: .
d_gene: .
j_gene: TRBJ1-5
CDR3nt: TGTGCCAGCAGGGACAGCAACAATCAGCCCCAGCATTTT
CDR3aa: CASRDSNNQPQHF

v_gene: TRBV19
abundance: .
d_gene: TRBD1
j_gene: TRBJ2-7
CDR3nt: TGTGCCAGTAGTGACCGACAGGGAGTTAAGTACTTC
CDR3aa: CASSDRQGVKYF

v_gene: TRBV6-6
abundance: .
d_gene: .
j_gene: TRBJ2-7
CDR3nt: TGTGCCAGCAGTCCCGCGGGACCGAGCTCCTACGAGCAGTACTTC
CDR3aa: CASSPAGPSSYEQYF

v_gene: TRBV19
abundance: .
d_gene: .
j_gene: TRBJ2-1
CDR3nt: TGTGCCAGTAGTCCGGGACTGGGGAGGATGATTGAGCAGTTCTTC
CDR3aa: CASSPGLGRMIEQFF

v_gene: TRBV5-8
abundance: .
d_gene: .
j_gene: TRBJ2-2
CDR3nt: TGTGCCAGCAGCTTGGGACTCCCTCGGGGCGGGGAGCTGTTTTTT
CDR3aa: CASSLGLPRGGELFF

v_gene: TRBV5-1
abundance: .
d_gene: TRBD1
j_gene: TRBJ1-1
CDR3nt: TGCGCCAGCAGCGAACTACAGGGGCAAGGCACTGAAGCTTTCTTT
CDR3aa: CASSELQGQGTEAFF

v_gene: TRBV10-1
abundance: .
d_gene: TRBD2
j_gene: TRBJ2-3
CDR3nt: TGCGCCAGAGGAGGTCCTAGCGGGAGGCCCCCTCACACAGATACGCAGTATTTT
CDR3aa: CARGGPSGRPPHTDTQYF

v_gene: TRBV4-2
abundance: .
d_gene: TRBD1
j_gene: TRBJ1-1
CDR3nt: TGTGCCAGCAGCCGGGACAGGGAAACTGAAGCTTTCTTT
CDR3aa: CASSRDRETEAFF

v_gene: TRBV19
abundance: .
d_gene: TRBD2
j_gene: TRBJ2-3
CDR3nt: TGTGCCAGTAGGACCGGGACTAGCGGGAGGCTTAGCACAGATACGCAGTATTTT
CDR3aa: CASRTGTSGRLSTDTQYF

v_gene: TRBV12-3/TRBV12-4
abundance: .
d_gene: .
j_gene: TRBJ2-1
CDR3nt: TGTGCCAGCAGTTTAGTTCGAGCGGAGGAGCAGTTCTTC
CDR3aa: CASSLVRAEEQFF

v_gene: TRBV2
abundance: .
d_gene: .
j_gene: TRBJ1-2
CDR3nt: TGTGCCAGCCTAGGACAGCCTCGGAACTATGGCTACACCTTC
CDR3aa: CASLGQPRNYGYTF

v_gene: TRBV4-2
abundance: .
d_gene: TRBD2
j_gene: TRBJ2-7
CDR3nt: TGTGCCAGCAGCCAGGATAGCGGGAGTCCCTACGAGCAGTACTTC
CDR3aa: CASSQDSGSPYEQYF

v_gene: TRBV5-4
abundance: .
d_gene: .
j_gene: TRBJ1-4
CDR3nt: TGTGCCAGCAGCCCTGGGACTTCTAATGAAAAACTGTTTTTT
CDR3aa: CASSPGTSNEKLFF

v_gene: TRBV5-6
abundance: .
d_gene: TRBD1
j_gene: TRBJ2-7
CDR3nt: TGTGCCAGCAGCTCGGGGACAGGGATCTACGAGCAGTACTTC
CDR3aa: CASSSGTGIYEQYF

v_gene: TRBV18
abundance: .
d_gene: .
j_gene: TRBJ1-1
CDR3nt: TGTGCCAGCTCACCACCGGGGGCCGGCCTGAACACTGAAGCTTTCTTT
CDR3aa: CASSPPGAGLNTEAFF

v_gene: TRBV15
abundance: .
d_gene: TRBD1
j_gene: TRBJ1-5
CDR3nt: TGTGCCACGGGAAAGGACAGGGCTAGCAATCAGCCCCAGCATTTT
CDR3aa: CATGKDRASNQPQHF

v_gene: TRBV6-6
abundance: .
d_gene: TRBD2
j_gene: TRBJ2-1
CDR3nt: TGTGCCAGCAGTTACTCGACTAGCGGGAACAATGAGCAGTTCTTC
CDR3aa: CASSYSTSGNNEQFF